This T cell receptor beta chain was sequenced in a study of blood T cell repertoires in COVID-19. The germline V gene encodes CDR1 SNHLY and CDR2 FYNNEI. This CDR3 is 17 amino acids long. The V segment lost 4 bases and the J segment 3 bases; nucleotides outside the gene matches: 12. Under the authors' procedure: The assay estimated nucleated cells by amplifying reference gene primers. Some clones are missing from TCRdb's copy, which holds only in-frame ones; the method was immunoSEQ multiplex PCR. The DNA gave D and trimming, while V, J and clone size come from that table. The profile covers 200,000 to 300,000 clones, with around four fifths appearing a single time and 3.6% taken by the ten largest. Participants spanned ages about 18 to 90 years and resided in roughly 22 US areas.

Sequenced input: PBMCs or T cells enriched from blood (not recorded which). This chain uses TRBV2 with TRBJ1-2; 9 nucleotides line up with TRBD1. The origin of this receptor is a woman aged 40 to 50 who had been exposed to COVID-19. DNA of the CDR3: TGTGCCAGCAGTGTCCCGGGACAGGGCCCGCTTGACTATGGCTACACCTTC. Encoded protein: CASSVPGQGPLDYGYTF.